A single sample gave rise to the 27 T cell receptor beta chains below, sequenced in a study of control samples from healthy donors and cancer patients. Assay used: immunoSEQ multiplex PCR; TCRdb lists only in-frame clones, some missing. The sample shows 45,000 to 55,000 clones, over 90% of them seen only once. The sequenced sample was PBMCs. Every receptor here comes from a woman aged 45-65 years with head and neck cancer.

The rearrangement links TRBV5-1 to TRBJ1-1; D gene unclear. Trimming stripped 4 bases from V and 4 bases from J, with 23 bases between. CDR1 is SGHRS and CDR2 is YFSETQ in the germline V gene. This CDR3 contains 17 residues. CDR3 DNA sequence: TGCGCCAGCAGCCCCTTAAGCGGGGAGGTGGGGAGCACTGAAGCTTTCTTT. It encodes CASSPLSGEVGSTEAFF.

This rearrangement joins TRBV29-1 to TRBJ2-7; D call uncertain. The CDR3 sequence is 12 residues long. Germline-derived CDR1 and CDR2 are SQVTM and ANQGSEA. Trimming took 7 bases from V and 0 from J, leaving 10 bases between them. The CDR3 DNA sequence: TGCAGCGCTGGGAAGACCTCCTACGAGCAGTACTTC. It translates to CSAGKTSYEQYF.

V gene TRBV5-1 combines with J gene TRBJ1-4; D might be TRBD1 (6 bases). The germline CDR1 and CDR2 sequences are SGHRS and YFSETQ. V lost 0 bases, J lost 3 bases, and 9 bases lay in between. The CDR3 has 15 amino acids. As DNA, the CDR3 is TGCGCCAGCAGCTTGGAGGGGGGCCCTAATGAAAAACTGTTTTTT. Translation gives CASSLEGGPNEKLFF. The variable domain in full, with the rest retrieved from reference TRBV5-1 and TRBJ1-4, is KAGVTQTPRYLIKTRGQQVTLSCSPISGHRSVSWYQQTPGQGLQFLFEYFSETQRNKGNFPGRFSGRQFSNSRSEMNVSTLELGDSALYLCASSLEGGPNEKLFFGSGTQLSVL.

V and J are TRBV2 and TRBJ1-4, with D maybe TRBD1 (6 bases). V lost 6 bases to trimming and J lost 5 bases, with 13 bases between them. Germline V lookup: CDR1 SNHLY, CDR2 FYNNEI. This CDR3 spans 14 amino acids. The CDR3 is CASSATGFNEKLFF. CDR3 DNA: TGTGCCAGCAGCGCGACAGGATTCAATGAAAAACTGTTTTTT.

J is TRBJ2-7 and V is TRBV19; maybe TRBD2 (6 bases). Trimming removed 2 bases at V and 2 bases at J, with 10 bases between. This CDR3 spans 14 amino acids. CDR1 and CDR2 from the germline V gene are LNHDA and SQIVND (reference sequence). The CDR3 DNA follows: TGTGCCAGTAGTATACAGGGCGGGACCTACGAGCAGTACTTC. Translated, it gives CASSIQGGTYEQYF.

The table lists this clone with a few counts. The sample has other DNA sequences that encode this CDR3 too. This sequence joins TRBV27 and TRBJ2-1; 11 bases are shared with TRBD2. Losses at the gene ends were 9 bases for V and 4 bases for J; bases not matched to a gene: 5. Germline values: CDR1 MNHEY, CDR2 SMNVEV (reference sequence). The CDR3 is made up of 14 amino acids. CDR3 in amino acids: CASSGGAGYNEQFF. The CDR3 coding sequence is TGTGCCAGTAGCGGGGGGGCGGGTTACAATGAGCAGTTCTTC.

This clone was counted only a few times. The V and J genes are TRBV6-6 and TRBJ2-5; TRBD2 matches 14 bases. Germline V gene lookup returns CDR1 MNHNY and CDR2 SVGAGI (reference sequence). Germline trimming cut 2 bases from V and 4 bases from J; bases unmatched to any gene: 3. The CDR3 is 16 residues long. The CDR3 reads CASSYGLAGGTETQYF. As DNA, the CDR3 is TGTGCCAGCAGTTACGGACTAGCGGGGGGAACAGAGACCCAGTACTTC.

In the case of this clone: This same CDR3 is encoded by further DNA sequences in the sample. V and J are TRBV6-5 and TRBJ1-2, with D possibly matching TRBD1 (6 bases). Germline values: CDR1 MNHEY, CDR2 SVGAGI. This CDR3 is 13 amino acids long. The V and J ends lost 6 bases and 2 bases respectively, with 10 bases between them. The CDR3 nucleotides read TGTGCCAGCAGCCTCACAGGGAACTATGGCTACACCTTC. This translates into CASSLTGNYGYTF.

This clone was seen a single time. The chain is built from TRBV19 and TRBJ1-5; TRBD1 is a possible D gene (5 bases). CDR1 and CDR2 from the germline V gene are LNHDA and SQIVND (reference sequence). The CDR3 has 13 residues. Trimming cost V 5 bases and J 9 bases, with 14 bases left between them. DNA for the CDR3: TGTGCCAGTAGTCCCTCGGGGCCTCGGCCCCAGCATTTT. Translated: CASSPSGPRPQHF.

The rearrangement links TRBV5-6 to TRBJ2-7; 12 bases align to TRBD2. The length of the CDR3 is 17 residues. Trimming at V came to 2 bases and at J to 5 bases, leaving 11 bases not matched to a gene. CDR1 SGHDT and CDR2 YYEEEE come from the germline V gene. The CDR3 loop reads CASSFRLAGGPVDEQYF. In DNA form, the CDR3 reads TGTGCCAGCAGCTTTCGGCTAGCGGGAGGGCCAGTGGACGAGCAGTACTTC.

The chain employs TRBV19 and TRBJ2-1, with 10 positions matching TRBD2. CDR1 and CDR2 (germline): LNHDA, SQIVND (reference sequence). The CDR3 spans 13 residues. Unmatched junction bases numbered 4, after V lost 6 bases and J lost 8 bases. In DNA, the CDR3 is TGTGCCAGTAGCGAGCGGGAGGGCGATGAGCAGTTCTTC. Its protein is CASSEREGDEQFF.

The rearrangement uses TRBV4-3 and TRBJ1-1; D perhaps matches TRBD1 (6 bases). Germline V gene lookup returns CDR1 LGHNA and CDR2 YSLEER. Trimming removed 3 bases at V and 0 bases at J, with 11 bases between. This CDR3 is 15 amino acids long. The CDR3 here is CASSQRGEMNTEAFF. CDR3 in DNA: TGCGCCAGCAGCCAGAGGGGGGAAATGAACACTGAAGCTTTCTTT.

The chain recombines TRBV5-1 with TRBJ2-3; D is possibly TRBD1 or TRBD2 (5 bases each). Trimming left V 4 bases short and J 4 bases short, with 16 bases between. This CDR3 has 15 residues. Germline CDR1 SGHRS, CDR2 YFSETQ. The CDR3 nucleotides read TGCGCCAGCAGCACCGGGACCGTAGGTGCAGATACGCAGTATTTT. Protein product: CASSTGTVGADTQYF.

CDR3 coding DNA: TGCGCCAGCAGCCAGAACGGGGAGGAGCCCCAGCATTTT. Translated: CASSQNGEEPQHF. The chain recombines TRBV4-1 with TRBJ1-5; D gene unclear. The CDR3 extends over 13 amino acids. Trimming cost V 3 bases and J 8 bases, with 11 bases left between them. Germline lookup yields CDR1 MGHRA and CDR2 YSYEKL.

The rearrangement uses TRBV29-1 and TRBJ2-2; D unresolved. The CDR3 spans 14 residues. Germline V gives CDR1 SQVTM, CDR2 ANQGSEA. Trimming took 7 bases from V and 2 from J, leaving 14 bases between them. The CDR3 sequence is CSAVRQANTGELFF. As DNA, the CDR3 is TGCAGCGCCGTAAGGCAGGCTAACACCGGGGAGCTGTTTTTT.

The chain links TRBV27 to TRBJ2-5, with 9 positions matching TRBD2. Germline CDR1 reads MNHEY; CDR2 reads SMNVEV (reference sequence). V lost 3 bases, J lost 4 bases, and 12 bases stayed unmatched. The CDR3 is 17 amino acids. The CDR3 here is CASSFRPTSGWGETQYF. Here the CDR3 DNA reads TGTGCCAGCAGTTTCCGACCTACTAGCGGGTGGGGAGAGACCCAGTACTTC.

The chain links TRBV6-2 or TRBV6-3 to TRBJ1-5, with 10 bases lining up with TRBD1. The CDR3 runs 18 residues. After removal of 2 bases from V and 2 bases from J, the junction contained 9 bases not matched to a gene. Germline V gene sequence: CDR1 MNHEY, CDR2 SVGEGT. Here the CDR3 DNA reads TGTGCCAGCAGTTACCTGGGACAGGGGAGGGTGGGCAATCAGCCCCAGCATTTT. Protein sequence: CASSYLGQGRVGNQPQHF.

This clone was detected once. The V and J genes are TRBV5-4 and TRBJ2-5; 8 nucleotides line up with TRBD2. CDR3 length equals 16 residues. In germline, CDR1 is SGHNT, CDR2 YYREEE (reference sequence). The V and J ends lost 0 bases and 10 bases, in that order; junction bases with no gene match: 14. The CDR3 sequence: CASSLAGGGPAENQYF. The CDR3 nucleotides read TGTGCCAGCAGCTTGGCGGGCGGGGGGCCCGCAGAAAACCAGTACTTC.

The genes are TRBV6-5 and TRBJ1-4; D may be TRBD1 (5 bases). V dropped 1 base and J dropped 3 bases, with 6 bases sitting between them. The germline CDR1 and CDR2 sequences are MNHEY and SVGAGI. The CDR3 contains 14 residues. CDR3 DNA: TGTGCCAGCAGTTACTTGGGGCCTAATGAAAAACTGTTTTTT. Translation: CASSYLGPNEKLFF.

This clone was recorded only once. The CDR3: CASSLTDTQYF. CDR3 nucleotides: TGTGCCAGCAGCCTCACAGATACGCAGTATTTT. The chain employs TRBV5-4 and TRBJ2-3; unclear D gene. The germline gives CDR1 SGHNT, CDR2 YYREEE (reference sequence). Trimming took 4 bases from V and 2 from J, leaving 2 bases between them. CDR3 length equals 11 residues.

Only a few counts were recorded for this clone. The rearrangement links TRBV29-1 to TRBJ1-2; no clear D. This CDR3 has 12 amino acids. CDR1 and CDR2 (germline): SQVTM, ANQGSEA. The germline V and J ends were trimmed by 6 bases and 2 bases, with 10 bases remaining between them. CDR3 bases: TGCAGCGTACAAATGGGAAACTATGGCTACACCTTC. Translated, it gives CSVQMGNYGYTF.

V and J are TRBV7-2 and TRBJ2-7; tentatively, D is TRBD2 (6 bases). Germline loops: CDR1 SGHTA, CDR2 FQGNSA. V was clipped by 6 bases and J by 2 bases, with 17 bases between them. CDR3 length: 15 amino acids. This CDR3 reads CASSPAGTDAYEQYF. DNA of the CDR3: TGTGCCAGCAGTCCCGCCGGGACTGATGCCTACGAGCAGTACTTC.

The chain has TRBV27 and TRBJ2-1; 8 positions match TRBD1. The CDR3 contains 20 residues. The V segment lost 3 bases and the J segment 1 base; nucleotides outside the gene matches: 17. The germline V gene has CDR1 MNHEY and CDR2 SMNVEV (reference sequence). The CDR3 DNA follows: TGTGCCAGCAGTTTTTCTCGGACAGGGTTGGTGGGGCGGTCCTACAATGAGCAGTTCTTC. Encoded protein: CASSFSRTGLVGRSYNEQFF.

The chain joins TRBV4-2 to TRBJ1-5; D is perhaps TRBD1 (5 bases). Looked up from germline, CDR1 is LGHNA and CDR2 is YNFKEQ. Trimming shortened V by 4 bases and J by 7 bases, and 23 bases separated the two germline ends. The CDR3 loop spans 17 amino acids. The CDR3 DNA reads as TGTGCCAGCAGCCGAGGAGGTGGAGGGGAGAGGGGACAGCCCCAGCATTTT. Translation gives CASSRGGGGERGQPQHF.

The chain is built from TRBV7-3 and TRBJ2-6, with 8 bases that match TRBD2. V gave up 5 bases and J gave up 1 base; unmatched junction bases: 7. Germline assignment: CDR1 SGHTA and CDR2 FQGTGA. The CDR3 has 17 residues. The CDR3 is CASSPRGGGSGANVLTF. The CDR3, as DNA: TGTGCCAGCAGCCCCCGGGGGGGTGGGTCTGGGGCCAACGTCCTGACTTTC.

The V and J genes are TRBV24-1 and TRBJ2-2; D is perhaps TRBD1 (5 bases). Per the germline V gene, CDR1 is KGHDR and CDR2 is SFDVKD. The CDR3 runs to 14 residues. V shed 7 bases and J shed 2 bases, with 10 bases lying between them. CDR3 bases: TGTGCCACCAGGCAGGGCCTCAACACCGGGGAGCTGTTTTTT. Translating it yields CATRQGLNTGELFF.

This clone was found a few times. The chain uses TRBV2 and TRBJ2-1; D may be TRBD2 (6 bases). The CDR3 sequence is 12 residues long. Per the germline V gene, CDR1 is SNHLY and CDR2 is FYNNEI. Deletions cut 8 bases from V and 5 bases from J, with 10 bases between. The CDR3 protein is CASEGTDNEQFF. The CDR3 region has the DNA TGTGCCAGCGAGGGGACTGACAATGAGCAGTTCTTC.